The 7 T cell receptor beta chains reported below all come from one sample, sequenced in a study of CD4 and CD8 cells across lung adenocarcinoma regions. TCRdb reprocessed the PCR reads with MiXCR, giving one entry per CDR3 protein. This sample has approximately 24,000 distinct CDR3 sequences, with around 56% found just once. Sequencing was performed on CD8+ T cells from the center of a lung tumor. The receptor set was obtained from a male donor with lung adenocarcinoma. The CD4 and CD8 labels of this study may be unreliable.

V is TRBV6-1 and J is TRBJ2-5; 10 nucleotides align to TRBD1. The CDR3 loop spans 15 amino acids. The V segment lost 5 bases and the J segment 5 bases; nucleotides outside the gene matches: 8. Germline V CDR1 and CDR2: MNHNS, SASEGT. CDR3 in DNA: TGTGCCAGCAGTCCCCAGACAGGGGGCGGGGAGACCCAGTACTTC. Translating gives CASSPQTGGGETQYF.

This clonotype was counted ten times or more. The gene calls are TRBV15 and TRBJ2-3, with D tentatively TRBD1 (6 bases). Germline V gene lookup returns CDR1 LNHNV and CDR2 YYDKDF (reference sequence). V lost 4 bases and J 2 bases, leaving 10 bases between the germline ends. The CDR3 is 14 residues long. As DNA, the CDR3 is TGTGCCACCAGCACCGGACAGATCACAGATACGCAGTATTTT. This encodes CATSTGQITDTQYF.

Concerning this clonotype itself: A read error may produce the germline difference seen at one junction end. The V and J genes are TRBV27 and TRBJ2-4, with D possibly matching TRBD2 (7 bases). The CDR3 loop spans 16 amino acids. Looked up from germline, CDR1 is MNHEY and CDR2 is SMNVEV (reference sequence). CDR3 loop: CASSLRGGLAKNTQYF. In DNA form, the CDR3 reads TGTGCCAGCAGCCTGAGGGGGGGCCTAGCCAAAAACACTCAGTACTTC.

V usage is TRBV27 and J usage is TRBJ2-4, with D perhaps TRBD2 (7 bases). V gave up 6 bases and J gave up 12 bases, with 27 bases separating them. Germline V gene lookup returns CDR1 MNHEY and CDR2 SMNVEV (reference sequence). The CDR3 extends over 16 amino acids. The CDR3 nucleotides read TGTGCCAGCAGGGTGAGGGGGGGCATAGCCAAAAAGACTCAGTACTTC. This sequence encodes CASRVRGGIAKKTQYF.

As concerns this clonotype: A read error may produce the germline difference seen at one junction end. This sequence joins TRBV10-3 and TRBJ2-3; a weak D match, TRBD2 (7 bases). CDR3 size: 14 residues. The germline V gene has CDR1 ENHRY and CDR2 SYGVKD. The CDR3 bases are TGTGCGGGGCGCGGGGGCGCCGGCCCAGAGACCCAGTACTTT. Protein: CAGRGGAGPETQYF.

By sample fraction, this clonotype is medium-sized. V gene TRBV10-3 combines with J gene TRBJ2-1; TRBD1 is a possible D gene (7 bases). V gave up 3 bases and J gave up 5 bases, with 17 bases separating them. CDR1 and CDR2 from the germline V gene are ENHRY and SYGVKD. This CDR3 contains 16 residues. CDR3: CAISDVGRGADNEQFF. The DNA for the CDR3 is TGTGCCATCAGTGATGTTGGCAGGGGGGCGGACAATGAGCAGTTCTTC.

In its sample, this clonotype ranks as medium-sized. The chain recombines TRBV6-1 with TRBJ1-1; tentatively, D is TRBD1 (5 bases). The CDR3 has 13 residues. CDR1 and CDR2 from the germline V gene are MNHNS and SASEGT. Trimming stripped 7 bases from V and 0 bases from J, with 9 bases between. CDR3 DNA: TGTGCCAGCAAAGGGGTCATGAACACTGAAGCTTTCTTT. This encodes CASKGVMNTEAFF.